This TCR beta chain is drawn from a study of memory CD4+ T cells and cytomegalovirus serostatus. Study in general: Healthy Belgian adult donors included fewer than 10 CMV-positive and 24 CMV-negative people. Whole-study findings and limits: Median bootstrapped AUC for CMV status was approximately 0.96 originally, approximately 0.9 US-trained. Suggested: most of the CMV-linked TCR signature lies in CD4+ memory cells.

Profiling relied on immunoSEQ multiplex PCR, and the TCRdb table lists in-frame clones only, not all of them. The table shows around 84,000 clones, with about 85% occurring only once. Points on this clone: What it recognizes is unknown.

The ends lost 6 bases at V and 0 bases at J; junction bases unmatched: 9. Germline assignment: CDR1 SGHVS and CDR2 FQNEAQ. The CDR3 has 18 amino acids. The sort gate was single viable CD3+CD4+CD8-CD45RO+ cells for memory CD4+ T cells. CMV serostatus came from serum IgG against pp150, pp28, p38, p52. Input material: memory CD4+ T cells from blood. The chain has TRBV7-8 and TRBJ2-3; 13 nucleotides match TRBD2. The source of this sequence is an adult in good health and CMV-seronegative. The CDR3 reads CASRRMTSGGRSTDTQYF. CDR3 coding DNA: TGTGCCAGCAGGAGGATGACTAGCGGGGGGCGAAGCACAGATACGCAGTATTTT.